Listed here are 10 T cell receptor beta chains from one sample, sequenced in a study of post-analysis software for immune sequencing data (dated by TCRdb to between 2014 and 2016). Libraries were prepared through PCR. The listed sequencing device is Illumina HiSeq 2500. To reduce PCR and sequencing biases, unique molecular identifiers were incorporated into the TCR beta cDNA libraries. TCRdb passed the public sequencing reads through fastp at Q25 and MiXCR, retaining productive beta sequences. Each CDR3 protein gets just one entry, which takes the most common genes and DNA from the rows behind it. A total of a few hundred thousand distinct CDR3 sequences appear in this sample, around 40% of them only once. 12% of the sample belongs to the ten largest clones. Their recognized antigens are unknown. The paper's findings and limits, for the study overall: Roughly 5 TRBV segments, including TRBV5-6, TRBV5-1 and TRBV20-1, were significantly more frequent in patients than controls.

The sequenced sample was blood. These receptors were obtained from a girl aged 5-17 years with multiple sclerosis.

There are many counts of this clonotype. The chain couples TRBV20-1 to TRBJ2-6; 8 bases are a match to TRBD2. Per germline, CDR1 DFQATT and CDR2 SNEGSKA (reference sequence). The CDR3 length is 16 residues. With 5 bases clipped from V and 1 base from J, the junction kept 7 bases outside the gene matches. This CDR3 is CSAGAGERSGANVLTF. CDR3 nucleotides: TGCAGTGCTGGAGCGGGAGAAAGGTCTGGGGCCAACGTCCTGACTTTC.

This clonotype was recorded a few times. This chain connects TRBV4-1 to TRBJ2-7; a possible D gene is TRBD2 (5 bases). Per the germline V gene, CDR1 is MGHRA and CDR2 is YSYEKL. V lost 0 bases, J lost 6 bases, and 15 bases lay in between. The CDR3 sequence is 15 residues long. CDR3 residues: CASSQEGAGPFEQYF. The CDR3, as DNA: TGCGCCAGCAGCCAAGAGGGAGCTGGGCCTTTCGAGCAGTACTTC.

CDR3 in DNA: TGTGCCAGCAGCTTAGCGGTCAGGGGGTCGGTACAAGAGACCCAGTACTTC. Protein: CASSLAVRGSVQETQYF. This chain connects TRBV7-9 to TRBJ2-5; 7 nucleotides line up with TRBD1. V lost 0 bases, J lost 2 bases, and 9 bases stayed unmatched. This CDR3 has 17 residues. The V gene's germline CDR1 is SEHNR and CDR2 FQNEAQ (reference sequence).

The chain carries TRBV20-1 and TRBJ2-6; unclear D gene. CDR3 length: 14 residues. Germline CDR1 DFQATT, CDR2 SNEGSKA (reference sequence). V was pared by 5 bases and J by 0 bases, with 8 bases between. CDR3 in DNA: TGCAGTGCTGCAACTAACTCTGGGGCCAACGTCCTGACTTTC. As protein: CSAATNSGANVLTF.

The rearrangement joins TRBV29-1 to TRBJ2-7; 7 bases align to TRBD1. This CDR3 has 14 amino acids. Germline V gene sequence: CDR1 SQVTM, CDR2 ANQGSEA. After removal of 7 bases from V and 4 bases from J, the junction contained 13 bases not matched to a gene. The DNA of the CDR3 is TGCAGCGCTCTCTTACAGGGGCGACGGTACGAGCAGTACTTC. Protein sequence: CSALLQGRRYEQYF.

Here the CDR3 DNA reads TGTGCCAGCAGCACCTTTCCTACAGAGACAGATACGCAGTATTTT. It encodes CASSTFPTETDTQYF. The V call is TRBV7-3, the J call TRBJ2-3; D remains ambiguous. V was cut by 5 bases and J by 3 bases, with 15 bases left in between. CDR3 length: 15 amino acids. Germline values: CDR1 SGHTA, CDR2 FQGTGA.

The chain joins TRBV12-3 or TRBV12-4 to TRBJ2-1, with D perhaps matching TRBD2 (5 bases). Trimming stripped 2 bases from V and 0 bases from J, with 11 bases between. The CDR3 totals 16 residues. CDR3 protein: CASSLSGGSSYNEQFF. The CDR3 bases are TGTGCCAGCAGTTTATCCGGCGGGTCCTCCTACAATGAGCAGTTCTTC.

In regard to this clonotype: Being one base from a much bigger clone, this may be a read error. The chain links TRBV25-1 to TRBJ2-5; D might be TRBD1 or TRBD2, each matching 5 bases. With the DNA end fitting TRBJ2-7 better, the J assignment may be wrong. The CDR3 extends over 11 amino acids. Germline V gene data show CDR1 as MGHDK and CDR2 as SYGVNS. CDR3 sequence (DNA): TGTGCCAGCTCAGAGGGGTGCGAGCAGTACTTC. Amino acid sequence: CASSEGCEQYF.

This clonotype was recorded many times. The V and J genes are TRBV5-1 and TRBJ2-5; 9 bases fit TRBD1. Trimming at V came to 3 bases and at J to 3 bases, leaving 3 bases not matched to a gene. Germline V gives CDR1 SGHRS, CDR2 YFSETQ. This CDR3 spans 14 amino acids. In DNA, the CDR3 is TGCGCCAGCAGCTCGGGACAGGGAGAAGAGACCCAGTACTTC. Its translation is CASSSGQGEETQYF.

The chain recombines TRBV10-3 with TRBJ2-1; possibly TRBD2 for D (5 bases). V lost 0 bases and J 6 bases, leaving 6 bases between the germline ends. CDR3 length equals 13 residues. CDR1 ENHRY and CDR2 SYGVKD come from the germline V gene. The CDR3 sequence is CAISESRANEQFF. Here the CDR3 DNA reads TGTGCCATCAGTGAGTCGAGGGCCAATGAGCAGTTCTTC.